One and the same sample provided the 26 T cell receptor beta chains below, sequenced in a study of cytomegalovirus exposure and HLA in healthy donors. Libraries were prepared by immunoSEQ multiplex PCR; TCRdb keeps only in-frame clonotypes and omits some of them. The sample lists roughly 43,000 clones, about 90% occurring once. Sequencing was performed on PBMCs. The receptors come from a man aged 18 to 30 in good health and CMV-seronegative.

The chain recombines TRBV6-1 with TRBJ1-2, with 8 bases identical to TRBD1. CDR3 length: 13 amino acids. Germline V gene sequence: CDR1 MNHNS, CDR2 SASEGT. Trimming removed 3 bases from V and 5 bases from J; junction bases left unmatched: 2. In DNA form, the CDR3 reads TGTGCCAGCAGTGAGGACAGGGAATATGGCTACACCTTC. Translating gives CASSEDREYGYTF.

This clone was detected once. One end of the junction is discordant with germline, which a read error may explain. The V and J genes are TRBV18 and TRBJ2-3, with a tentative D call TRBD2 (6 bases). The CDR3 has 14 amino acids. Germline V gene data show CDR1 as KGHSH and CDR2 as LQKENI. In DNA, the CDR3 is TGTGCCAGCTCACCCCCGCTTGACGGGAGCTTCCAGATCTTT. Amino acids: CASSPPLDGSFQIF.

CDR3 coding DNA: TGTGCCAGCAGCGTCCGGGACAGGACCTACAATGAGCAGTTCTTC. Translated, it gives CASSVRDRTYNEQFF. This chain uses TRBV11-2 with TRBJ2-1; 8 bases map to TRBD1. This CDR3 comprises 15 residues. Germline V gene lookup returns CDR1 SGHAT and CDR2 FQNNGV. V was pared by 5 bases and J by 2 bases, with 5 bases of the junction left unmatched.

The chain recombines TRBV5-1 with TRBJ2-5; TRBD2 agrees at 11 bases. The germline V gene encodes CDR1 SGHRS and CDR2 YFSETQ. The V gene end was trimmed by 1 base and the J gene end by 4 bases; junction bases not matched to a gene: 6. This CDR3 has 16 amino acids. The CDR3 sequence is CASSLSLAGGVETQYF. The CDR3 region has the DNA TGCGCCAGCAGCTTGTCCCTAGCGGGAGGTGTAGAGACCCAGTACTTC.

The chain recombines TRBV15 with TRBJ1-1; D is unresolved. This CDR3 has 14 amino acids. V lost 4 bases and J 1 base, leaving 10 bases between the germline ends. The V gene's germline CDR1 is LNHNV and CDR2 YYDKDF (reference sequence). The CDR3 DNA reads as TGTGCCACCAGCATCGGAGGGTGGAACACTGAAGCTTTCTTT. Its translation: CATSIGGWNTEAFF.

This clone was detected only a few times. The chain recombines TRBV7-6 with TRBJ1-1, with D possibly being TRBD1 (6 bases). CDR1 is SGHVS, CDR2 FNYEAQ, per germline. The CDR3 totals 13 residues. Trimming cost V 5 bases and J 2 bases, with 9 bases left between them. The CDR3 DNA follows: TGTGCCAGCAGCCAAGGGGGAAACACTGAAGCTTTCTTT. Protein sequence: CASSQGGNTEAFF.

The V call is TRBV7-3, the J call TRBJ1-2, with 7 positions matching TRBD1. The CDR3 runs to 15 residues. V was clipped by 5 bases and J by 4 bases; unmatched bases: 10. Germline CDR1 SGHTA, CDR2 FQGTGA. The CDR3 loop is CASSQSGTAGYGYTF. The CDR3 nucleotides read TGTGCCAGCAGCCAGTCCGGGACAGCCGGCTATGGCTACACCTTC. The entire variable domain, with the rest obtained from reference TRBV7-3 and TRBJ1-2, is as follows: GAGVSQTPSNKVTEKGKYVELRCDPISGHTALYWYRQSLGQGPEFLIYFQGTGAADDSGLPNDRFFAVRPEGSVSTLKIQRTERGDSAVYLCASSQSGTAGYGYTFGSGTRLTVV.

This clone has just one count. The chain recombines TRBV29-1 with TRBJ1-2; TRBD1 agrees at 9 bases. V lost 8 bases, J lost 3 bases, and 4 bases stayed unmatched. The CDR3 has 12 amino acids. CDR1 is SQVTM and CDR2 is ANQGSEA in the germline V gene. For the CDR3, the DNA is TGCAGCTTTACAGGGGGCGACTATGGCTACACCTTC. Residues: CSFTGGDYGYTF.

The chain carries TRBV10-3 and TRBJ2-7; 7 nucleotides align to TRBD1. The CDR3 is made up of 15 amino acids. Germline V gene lookup returns CDR1 ENHRY and CDR2 SYGVKD. The trim removed 6 bases at V and 3 bases at J, leaving 11 bases unmatched. The CDR3 DNA reads as TGTGCCATCAGCGGGGATGGGGACAGCCTCTACGAGCAGTACTTC. Translation: CAISGDGDSLYEQYF.

V usage is TRBV11-1 and J usage is TRBJ1-4, with D unresolved. The V and J ends lost 0 bases and 4 bases respectively, with 9 bases between them. The CDR3 runs 15 residues. Per germline, CDR1 SGHAT and CDR2 FQDESV (reference sequence). This CDR3 reads CASSLAPRINEKLFF. In nucleotides, the CDR3 is TGTGCCAGCAGCTTAGCGCCGCGGATTAATGAAAAACTGTTTTTT.

The V call is TRBV7-2, the J call TRBJ2-4, with 9 bases lining up with TRBD2. The CDR3 sequence is 15 residues long. CDR1 and CDR2 from the germline V gene are SGHTA and FQGNSA. V shed 3 bases and J 5 bases; nucleotides not matched to a gene: 5. The CDR3 nucleotides read TGTGCCAGCAGCTTTTCTAGCGGGGTAGAAAACATTCAGTACTTC. It specifies CASSFSSGVENIQYF.

This sequence joins TRBV28 and TRBJ1-5; TRBD1 might be the D (6 bases). Per the germline V gene, CDR1 is MDHEN and CDR2 is SYDVKM. This CDR3 comprises 14 residues. Between the trimmed V and J ends, which lost 4 bases and 3 bases, there was a span of 10 bases. CDR3: CASSSQGPNQPQHF. DNA for the CDR3: TGTGCCAGCAGTTCACAGGGTCCCAATCAGCCCCAGCATTTT.

A single count supports this clone. The chain uses TRBV9 and TRBJ1-2; 7 bases are a match to TRBD1. Germline lookup yields CDR1 SGDLS and CDR2 YYNGEE. This CDR3 is built from 17 residues. V shed 0 bases and J 4 bases; nucleotides not matched to a gene: 12. CDR3 sequence: CASSVAPRRQGSYGYTF. As DNA, the CDR3 is TGTGCCAGCAGCGTAGCCCCTCGCCGACAGGGCAGCTATGGCTACACCTTC.

The chain has TRBV18 and TRBJ2-1; the match to TRBD1 covers 7 bases. J was trimmed by 2 bases and V by 1 base; bases with no gene match: 2. CDR1 KGHSH and CDR2 LQKENI come from the germline V gene. This CDR3 has 15 residues. CDR3 sequence reads: CASSPRDRAYNEQFF. The CDR3, as DNA: TGTGCCAGCTCACCACGCGACAGGGCCTACAATGAGCAGTTCTTC.

This sequence joins TRBV25-1 and TRBJ1-1; D unresolved. Germline V gene lookup returns CDR1 MGHDK and CDR2 SYGVNS. This CDR3 has 14 amino acids. The ends were cut back, 4 bases at V and 4 bases at J, with 13 bases in the middle. The CDR3 here is CASSGPIMSTEAFF. The DNA for the CDR3 is TGTGCCAGCAGTGGCCCGATAATGAGCACTGAAGCTTTCTTT.

The chain is built from TRBV7-3 and TRBJ2-7, with 7 positions matching TRBD1. J lost 2 bases, V lost 5 bases, and 6 bases had no gene match. Germline V gene lookup returns CDR1 SGHTA and CDR2 FQGTGA. The CDR3 covers 14 residues. CDR3 bases: TGTGCCAGCAGCCGGGACAGTGGACCCTACGAGCAGTACTTC. As protein: CASSRDSGPYEQYF.

The chain uses TRBV7-2 and TRBJ1-2; no firm D call. Germline CDR1 SGHTA, CDR2 FQGNSA. The V end lost 5 bases, the J end lost 5 bases, and 12 bases lay between the germline ends. This CDR3 has 13 amino acids. The CDR3 region is CASSPGVEYGYTF. In DNA form, the CDR3 reads TGTGCCAGCAGCCCCGGGGTGGAGTATGGCTACACCTTC.

The V gene is TRBV13, the J gene TRBJ2-7; 7 bases fit TRBD2. This CDR3 is built from 14 residues. V lost 3 bases to trimming and J lost 2 bases; unmatched junction nucleotides: 4. Germline-derived CDR1 and CDR2 are PRHDT and FYEKMQ (reference sequence). The CDR3 DNA reads TGTGCCAGCAGCTTTAGCGGGCAACCCTACGAGCAGTACTTC. It encodes CASSFSGQPYEQYF.

This rearrangement joins TRBV15 to TRBJ1-2, with a tentative D call TRBD1 (5 bases). The CDR3 length is 12 residues. Trimming pared 1 base from V and 8 bases from J, leaving 8 bases between. Germline CDR1 LNHNV, CDR2 YYDKDF (reference sequence). This CDR3 reads CATSRGGEGYTF. DNA of the CDR3: TGTGCCACCAGCAGAGGGGGGGAGGGCTACACCTTC.

The rearrangement joins TRBV2 to TRBJ1-1, with D hard to call. Germline CDR1 reads SNHLY; CDR2 reads FYNNEI. V gave up 0 bases and J gave up 11 bases, with 13 bases separating them. CDR3 length equals 13 residues. The CDR3 loop reads CASSEASGSRAFF. The DNA for the CDR3 is TGTGCCAGCAGTGAAGCGTCCGGGAGTCGGGCTTTCTTT.

In its sample, this clone was seen once. Compared with germline, one end of the junction differs, possibly owing to a read error. The chain is built from TRBV7-7 and TRBJ2-2; TRBD2 aligns across 9 bases. CDR3 size: 16 residues. The germline CDR1 and CDR2 sequences are SSHAT and FNYEAQ (reference sequence). The DNA for the CDR3 is TGTGCTAGCAGCTTAGAGTTAGCGGGAGTCCCCGGGGAGCTGTTTTTT. This encodes CASSLELAGVPGELFF.

The rearrangement links TRBV5-1 to TRBJ2-4; 11 bases line up with TRBD1. Germline V CDR1 and CDR2: SGHRS, YFSETQ. V lost 3 bases, J lost 3 bases, and 2 bases stayed unmatched. The CDR3 totals 15 residues. The CDR3 region is CASSSGQGDKNIQYF. CDR3 DNA sequence: TGCGCCAGCAGCTCGGGACAGGGGGACAAAAACATTCAGTACTTC.

V usage is TRBV5-1 and J usage is TRBJ1-4; perhaps TRBD1 as D (5 bases). In germline, CDR1 is SGHRS, CDR2 YFSETQ. This CDR3 has 14 amino acids. Trimming stripped 3 bases from V and 2 bases from J, with 8 bases between. CDR3 nucleotide sequence: TGCGCCAGCAGCTATGGGGGGACTAATGAAAAACTGTTTTTT. It codes for CASSYGGTNEKLFF.

V gene TRBV11-2 combines with J gene TRBJ2-3; 11 bases line up with TRBD2. J gave up 5 bases and V 3 bases, and 4 bases lay outside the gene matches. The CDR3 consists of 15 residues. The V gene's germline CDR1 is SGHAT and CDR2 FQNNGV. CDR3 bases: TGTGCCAGCAGCTTTAGCGGGAGGGCCGGAGATACGCAGTATTTT. This translates into CASSFSGRAGDTQYF.

The chain carries TRBV9 and TRBJ2-6; D remains unclear. V was trimmed by 0 bases and J by 4 bases, leaving 8 bases between them. CDR3 length: 15 residues. Germline CDR1 is SGDLS and CDR2 is YYNGEE. This CDR3 is CASSVGGSGANVLTF. The CDR3 DNA reads TGTGCCAGCAGCGTAGGCGGTAGCGGGGCCAACGTCCTGACTTTC.

The chain has TRBV7-2 and TRBJ2-5; 8 positions match TRBD2. CDR1 and CDR2 from the germline V gene are SGHTA and FQGNSA. V trimming: 0 bases; J trimming: 4 bases; junction bases outside the gene matches: 7. The CDR3 extends over 16 amino acids. In nucleotides, the CDR3 is TGTGCCAGCAGCTTAGCCCCCGGGGGGGCCGGAGAGACCCAGTACTTC. It yields the protein CASSLAPGGAGETQYF.